This T cell receptor beta chain was identified in a study of blood T cell repertoires in COVID-19. Study details: Specimens from acute and convalescent COVID-19 originated in the United States, Italy and Spain.

The CDR3 covers 15 residues. Germline CDR1 reads PRHDT; CDR2 reads FYEKMQ (reference sequence). Original processing methods: Reference gene primers were amplified, and this amplification served to estimate nucleated cell counts. Method: immunoSEQ multiplex PCR; TCRdb's copy keeps in-frame clones and lacks some. The DNA gave D and trimming, while V, J and clone size come from that table. The sample carries 300,000 to 450,000 clones, roughly 84% recorded once. About this clone: At one end the junction does not follow the germline gene, possibly because of a read error.

The sample was PBMCs or T cells enriched from blood (not recorded which). The chain has TRBV13 and TRBJ1-3, with 8 nucleotides matching TRBD1. The TCR was taken from a woman in her 30s who had recovered from COVID-19. As DNA, the CDR3 is TGTGCCAGCGGCTTAGGGACAGGAGCTGGAAACACCATATATTTT. Its translation: CASGLGTGAGNTIYF.